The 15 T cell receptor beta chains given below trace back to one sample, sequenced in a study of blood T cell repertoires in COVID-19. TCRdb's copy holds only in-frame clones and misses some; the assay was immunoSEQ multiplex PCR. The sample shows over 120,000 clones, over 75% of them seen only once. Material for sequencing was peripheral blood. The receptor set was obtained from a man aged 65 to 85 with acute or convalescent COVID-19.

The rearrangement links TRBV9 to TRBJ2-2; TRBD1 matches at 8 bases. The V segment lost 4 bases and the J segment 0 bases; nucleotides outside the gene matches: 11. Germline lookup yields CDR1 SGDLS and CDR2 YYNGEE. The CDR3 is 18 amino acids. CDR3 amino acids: CASSSRTGKFSNTGELFF. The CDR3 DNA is TGTGCCAGCAGCTCCCGGACAGGGAAATTTTCGAACACCGGGGAGCTGTTTTTT.

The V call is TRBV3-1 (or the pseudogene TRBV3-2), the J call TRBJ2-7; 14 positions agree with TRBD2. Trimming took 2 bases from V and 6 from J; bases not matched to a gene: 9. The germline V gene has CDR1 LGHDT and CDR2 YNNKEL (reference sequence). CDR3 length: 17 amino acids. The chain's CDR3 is CASSQPTGTSGSGEQYF. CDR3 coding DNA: TGTGCCAGCAGCCAACCTACCGGGACTAGCGGGAGTGGCGAGCAGTACTTC.

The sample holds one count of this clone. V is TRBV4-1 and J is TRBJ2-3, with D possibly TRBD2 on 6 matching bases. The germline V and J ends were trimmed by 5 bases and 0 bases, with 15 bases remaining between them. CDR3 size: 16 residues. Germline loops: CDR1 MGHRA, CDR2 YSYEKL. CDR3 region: CASSRGLPPSTDTQYF. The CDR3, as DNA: TGCGCCAGCAGCAGGGGACTCCCCCCAAGCACAGATACGCAGTATTTT.

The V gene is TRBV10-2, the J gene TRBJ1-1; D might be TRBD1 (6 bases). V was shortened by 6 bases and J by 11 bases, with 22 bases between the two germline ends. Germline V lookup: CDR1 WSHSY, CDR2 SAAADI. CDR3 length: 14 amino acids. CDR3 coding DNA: TGCGCCAGCAGACCCAACGAGGGGGGGGGCCCTGCTTTCTTT. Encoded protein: CASRPNEGGGPAFF.

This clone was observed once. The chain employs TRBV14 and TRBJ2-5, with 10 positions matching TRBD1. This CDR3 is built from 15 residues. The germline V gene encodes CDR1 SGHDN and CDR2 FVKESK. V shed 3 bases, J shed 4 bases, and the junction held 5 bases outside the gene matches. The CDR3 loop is CASSQTRDRGETQYF. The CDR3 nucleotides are TGTGCCAGCAGCCAGACCCGGGACAGGGGAGAGACCCAGTACTTC.

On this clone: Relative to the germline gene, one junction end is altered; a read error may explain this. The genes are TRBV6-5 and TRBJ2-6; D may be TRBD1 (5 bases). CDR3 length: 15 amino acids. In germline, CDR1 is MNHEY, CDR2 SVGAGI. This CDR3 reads CASSDRSSAANVLTF. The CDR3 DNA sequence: TGTGCCAGCAGCGACAGATCCTCTGCGGCCAACGTCCTGACTTTC.

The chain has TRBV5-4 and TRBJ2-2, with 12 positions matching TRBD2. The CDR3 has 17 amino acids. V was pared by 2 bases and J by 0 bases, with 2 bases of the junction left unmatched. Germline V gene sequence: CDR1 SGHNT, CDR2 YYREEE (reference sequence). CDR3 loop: CASSFGLAGSNTGELFF. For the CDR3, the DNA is TGTGCCAGCAGCTTCGGACTAGCGGGATCGAACACCGGGGAGCTGTTTTTT.

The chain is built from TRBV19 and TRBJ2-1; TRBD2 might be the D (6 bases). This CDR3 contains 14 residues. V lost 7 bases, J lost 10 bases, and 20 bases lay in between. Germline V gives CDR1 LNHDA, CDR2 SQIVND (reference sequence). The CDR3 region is CASTPQLALGEQFF. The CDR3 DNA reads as TGTGCCAGTACCCCTCAGCTAGCGCTCGGGGAGCAGTTCTTC.

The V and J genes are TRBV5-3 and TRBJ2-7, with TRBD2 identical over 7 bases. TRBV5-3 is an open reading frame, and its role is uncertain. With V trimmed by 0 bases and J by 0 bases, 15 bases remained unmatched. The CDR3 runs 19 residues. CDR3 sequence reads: CARSLVIAIREAGSYEQYF. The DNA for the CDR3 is TGTGCCAGAAGCTTGGTTATCGCGATCCGGGAGGCGGGCTCCTACGAGCAGTACTTC.

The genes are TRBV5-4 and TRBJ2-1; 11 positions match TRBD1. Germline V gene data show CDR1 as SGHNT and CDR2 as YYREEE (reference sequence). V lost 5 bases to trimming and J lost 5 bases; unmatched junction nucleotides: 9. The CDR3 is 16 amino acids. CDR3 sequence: CASSRTGGKVDNEQFF. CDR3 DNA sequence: TGTGCCAGCAGTAGGACAGGGGGCAAAGTGGACAATGAGCAGTTCTTC.

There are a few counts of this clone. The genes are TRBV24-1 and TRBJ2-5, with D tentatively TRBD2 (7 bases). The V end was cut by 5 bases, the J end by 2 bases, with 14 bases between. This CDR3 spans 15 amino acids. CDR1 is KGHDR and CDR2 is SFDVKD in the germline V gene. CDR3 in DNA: TGTGCCACCAGTGCCCGGGGGGCAGGACAAGAGACCCAGTACTTC. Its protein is CATSARGAGQETQYF.

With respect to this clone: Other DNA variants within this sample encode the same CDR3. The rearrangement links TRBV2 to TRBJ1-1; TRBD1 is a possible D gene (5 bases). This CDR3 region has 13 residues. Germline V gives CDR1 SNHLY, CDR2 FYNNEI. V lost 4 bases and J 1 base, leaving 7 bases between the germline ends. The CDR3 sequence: CASSADRNTEAFF. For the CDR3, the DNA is TGTGCCAGCAGTGCTGACAGGAACACTGAAGCTTTCTTT.

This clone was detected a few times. CDR3 DNA: TGCGCCAGCAGGCCCGGGACAGCGAACACCGGGGAGCTGTTTTTT. It translates to CASRPGTANTGELFF. The chain combines TRBV5-1 with TRBJ2-2; 7 positions agree with TRBD1. The V gene's germline CDR1 is SGHRS and CDR2 YFSETQ. Germline trimming cut 5 bases from V and 0 bases from J; bases unmatched to any gene: 4. This CDR3 contains 15 residues. The whole variable domain, remainder taken from reference TRBV5-1 and TRBJ2-2, is KAGVTQTPRYLIKTRGQQVTLSCSPISGHRSVSWYQQTPGQGLQFLFEYFSETQRNKGNFPGRFSGRQFSNSRSEMNVSTLELGDSALYLCASRPGTANTGELFFGEGSRLTVL.

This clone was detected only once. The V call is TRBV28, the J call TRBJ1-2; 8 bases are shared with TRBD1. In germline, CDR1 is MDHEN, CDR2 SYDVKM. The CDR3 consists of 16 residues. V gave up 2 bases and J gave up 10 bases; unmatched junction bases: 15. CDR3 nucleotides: TGTGCCAGCAGTTTAATAGTAGGACAGGGCATAAGGGACTACACCTTC. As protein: CASSLIVGQGIRDYTF.

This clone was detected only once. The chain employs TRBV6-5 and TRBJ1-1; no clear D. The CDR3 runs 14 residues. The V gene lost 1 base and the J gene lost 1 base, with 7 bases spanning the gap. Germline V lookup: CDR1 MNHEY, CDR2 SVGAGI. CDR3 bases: TGTGCCAGCAGTTACTTCGGGAAGAACACTGAAGCTTTCTTT. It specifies CASSYFGKNTEAFF.